This T cell receptor (beta chain) was identified during a study of blood T cell repertoires in COVID-19. Study processing details: Researchers report that nucleated cell counts were estimated from reference gene primer amplification. Libraries were prepared by immunoSEQ multiplex PCR; TCRdb keeps only in-frame clonotypes and omits some of them. Clonal size and the V and J genes are those of that table, whereas D and trimming came from the DNA. In the table there are tens of thousands of clones, approximately 90% of which are singletons. The CDR3 is 15 residues long. Germline V gene lookup returns CDR1 GTSNPN and CDR2 SVGIG (reference sequence). V was pared by 3 bases and J by 6 bases, with 7 bases of the junction left unmatched.

The sequenced sample was peripheral blood. V is TRBV30 and J is TRBJ2-2; 10 nucleotides line up with TRBD2. This sequence originates from a woman aged 80 or over with acute or convalescent COVID-19. CDR3 loop: CAWRIAGGSSGELFF. The CDR3 region has the DNA TGTGCCTGGAGGATAGCGGGAGGTTCCTCCGGGGAGCTGTTTTTT.